This TCR beta chain comes out of a study of blood T cell repertoires in COVID-19. Study overall: Sample material is recorded as cDNA or gDNA derived from T cells, B-cell-depleted T cells, or PBMCs.

TCRdb keeps only in-frame clones here, not all; method: immunoSEQ multiplex PCR. The sample holds around 25,000 clones, around nine tenths seen once. Germline V gene sequence: CDR1 SGHNT, CDR2 YENEEA. V shed 5 bases and J shed 8 bases, with 6 bases lying between them. The CDR3 runs to 11 residues. The clonotype originates from a human donor in a cohort sampled during active COVID-19. This chain connects TRBV11-3 to TRBJ1-4, with D hard to call. Source material: peripheral blood. Here the CDR3 reads CASSLEEKLFF. The DNA for the CDR3 is TGTGCCAGCAGCCTGGAGGAAAAACTGTTTTTT.